This T cell receptor beta chain was sequenced during a study of tumor-infiltrating lymphocytes in primary liver carcinoma. Study details: There were tumors of stage T1-T3 N0M0, each 4.2 to 10 cm across.

Worth noting for this clonotype: Mismatch with germline at one junction end may stem from a read error.

The authors made TCR beta cDNA from about 500 ng total RNA with a constant-region primer. Three nested multiplex PCR rounds of slightly modified ARM-PCR generated TCR beta libraries. Two initial PCR rounds of about 10 cycles each paired TRBV1-TRBV30 forward primers with a C-beta reverse primer. Using its own MiXCR run on the multiplex PCR reads, TCRdb lists one record per CDR3 protein. The sample includes some 200,000 distinct CDR3 sequences, 65% seen only once; the top ten take about 7.1%. Unsorted whole blood served as the source of blood RNA, and germline DNA was extracted as well. The germline V gene has CDR1 SEHNR and CDR2 FQNEAQ (reference sequence). This CDR3 region has 14 residues.

Material: peripheral blood. This rearrangement joins TRBV7-9 to TRBJ2-7; 10 positions match TRBD1. The sequence derives from a woman aged 55-70 years with primary liver carcinoma and hepatitis B virus infection. The CDR3 sequence is CTSSLAGQGYEQYF. In nucleotides, the CDR3 is TGTACCAGCAGCTTAGCGGGACAGGGGTACGAGCAGTACTTC.